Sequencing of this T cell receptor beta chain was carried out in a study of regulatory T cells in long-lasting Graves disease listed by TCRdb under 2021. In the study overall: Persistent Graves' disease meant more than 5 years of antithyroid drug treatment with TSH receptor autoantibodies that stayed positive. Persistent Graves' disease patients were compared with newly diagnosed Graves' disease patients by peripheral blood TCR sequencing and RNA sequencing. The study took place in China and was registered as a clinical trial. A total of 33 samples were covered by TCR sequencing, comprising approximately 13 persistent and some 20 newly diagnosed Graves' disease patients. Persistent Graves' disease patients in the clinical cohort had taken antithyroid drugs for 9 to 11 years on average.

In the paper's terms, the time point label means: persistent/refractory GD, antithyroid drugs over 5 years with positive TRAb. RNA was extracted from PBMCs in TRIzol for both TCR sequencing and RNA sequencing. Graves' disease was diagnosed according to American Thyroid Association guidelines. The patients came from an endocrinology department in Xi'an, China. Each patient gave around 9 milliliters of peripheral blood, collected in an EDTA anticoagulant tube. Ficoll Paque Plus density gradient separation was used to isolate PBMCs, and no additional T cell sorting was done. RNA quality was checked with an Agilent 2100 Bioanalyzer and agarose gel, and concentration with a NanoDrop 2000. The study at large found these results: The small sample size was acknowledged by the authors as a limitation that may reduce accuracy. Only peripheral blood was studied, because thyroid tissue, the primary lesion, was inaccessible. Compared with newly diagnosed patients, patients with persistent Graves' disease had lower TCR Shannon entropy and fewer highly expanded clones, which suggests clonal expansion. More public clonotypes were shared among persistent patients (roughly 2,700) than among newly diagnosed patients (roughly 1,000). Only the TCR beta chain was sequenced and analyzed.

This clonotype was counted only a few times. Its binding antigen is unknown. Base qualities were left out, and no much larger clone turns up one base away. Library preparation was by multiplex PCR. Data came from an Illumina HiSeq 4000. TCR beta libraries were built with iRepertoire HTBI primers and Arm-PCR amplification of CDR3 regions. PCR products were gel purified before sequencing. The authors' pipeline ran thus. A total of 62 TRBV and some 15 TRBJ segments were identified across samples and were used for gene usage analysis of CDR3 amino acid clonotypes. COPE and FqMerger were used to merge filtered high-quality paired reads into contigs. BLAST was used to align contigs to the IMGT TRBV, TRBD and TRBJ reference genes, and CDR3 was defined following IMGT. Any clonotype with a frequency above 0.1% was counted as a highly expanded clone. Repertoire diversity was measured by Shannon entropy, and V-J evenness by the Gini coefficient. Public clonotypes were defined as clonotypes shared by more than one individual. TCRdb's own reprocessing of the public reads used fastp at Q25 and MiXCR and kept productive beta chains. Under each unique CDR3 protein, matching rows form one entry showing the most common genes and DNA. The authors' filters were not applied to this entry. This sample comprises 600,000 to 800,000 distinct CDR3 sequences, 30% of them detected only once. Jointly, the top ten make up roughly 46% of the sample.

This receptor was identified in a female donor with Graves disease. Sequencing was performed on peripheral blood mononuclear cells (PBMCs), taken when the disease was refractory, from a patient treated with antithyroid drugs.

DNA sequence: TGCAGTGCTACTCATCCCGAGATGGCTTCACCCCTCCACTTT. Its protein reads: CSATHPEMASPLHF. The rearrangement joined TRBV20-1 to TRBJ1-6, with the D gene call left open. Taken from the germline V gene (reference sequence), the CDR1 and CDR2 loops are DFQATT and SNEGSKA. V is cut by 4 bases and J by 9 bases, and the space between the germline ends is 16 bases. The CDR3 measures 14 amino acids from cysteine to phenylalanine. Just CDR3 DNA is preserved here, 42 bases in frame from base 1.